Shown below are 3 T cell receptor beta chains from a single sample sequenced in a study of blood T cell repertoires in COVID-19. This table comes from immunoSEQ multiplex PCR, and its TCRdb copy is limited to in-frame clones, with some not included. The sample has tens of thousands of clones, roughly 88% seen once. Sequences were obtained from peripheral blood. These receptors originate from an elderly woman with COVID-19, enrolled during active disease.

The chain links TRBV18 to TRBJ2-7, with 8 bases fitting TRBD1. The CDR3 totals 14 residues. Germline V lookup: CDR1 KGHSH, CDR2 LQKENI. V lost 3 bases to trimming and J lost 7 bases; unmatched junction nucleotides: 8. CDR3 region: CASSPGQVLYEQYF. CDR3 sequence (DNA): TGTGCCAGCTCACCGGGACAGGTCTTGTATGAGCAGTACTTC. Together with reference TRBV18 and TRBJ2-7, the CDR3 gives the full variable domain: NAGVMQNPRHLVRRRGQEARLRCSPMKGHSHVYWYRQLPEEGLKFMVYLQKENIIDESGMPKERFSAEFPKEGPSILRIQQVVRGDSAAYFCASSPGQVLYEQYFGPGTRLTVT.

The genes are TRBV11-2 and TRBJ1-1; D gene uncertain. V lost 4 bases, J lost 0 bases, and 6 bases lay in between. Per germline, CDR1 SGHAT and CDR2 FQNNGV. The CDR3 covers 13 residues. The CDR3 DNA sequence: TGTGCCAGCAGCTGGTCGGTGAACACTGAAGCTTTCTTT. Translated, it gives CASSWSVNTEAFF.

The V call is TRBV10-3, the J call TRBJ2-5; 15 nucleotides align to TRBD2. Germline CDR1 ENHRY, CDR2 SYGVKD. This CDR3 has 15 amino acids. With V trimmed by 10 bases and J by 4 bases, 7 bases remained unmatched. The CDR3 is CATRTSGRAGETQYF. The DNA of the CDR3 is TGTGCCACCAGGACTAGCGGGAGGGCTGGAGAGACCCAGTACTTC.